The 25 T cell receptor beta chains presented below share a single source sample, sequenced in a study of cytomegalovirus exposure and HLA in healthy donors (dated by TCRdb to 2015 to 2018). To prepare the library, the immunoSEQ multiplex PCR assay was applied. Not all clones reach the TCRdb copy of this immuneACCESS table, which keeps in-frame sequences only. Checked studies attribute under half of the gap to unresolved V genes and leave the rest unexplained. The sample has tens of thousands of clones on record, under 95% of them singletons. The biggest ten clones account for around 1.2% of the sample. Sequenced material: PBMCs. The receptors stem from a woman aged 25 to 39 in good health and CMV-seropositive.

This sequence joins TRBV6-6 and TRBJ1-1, with 7 bases that match TRBD1. Losses at the gene ends were 4 bases for V and 2 bases for J; bases not matched to a gene: 7. This CDR3 spans 15 amino acids. Germline values: CDR1 MNHNY, CDR2 SVGAGI (reference sequence). The CDR3 reads CASSLEGQSNTEAFF. DNA of the CDR3: TGTGCCAGCAGTTTAGAGGGACAGAGTAACACTGAAGCTTTCTTT.

V usage is TRBV11-2 and J usage is TRBJ2-1; 12 nucleotides match TRBD2. V lost 5 bases and J lost 8; bases outside the gene matches: 13. In germline, CDR1 is SGHAT, CDR2 FQNNGV. This CDR3 has 17 amino acids. The CDR3 DNA sequence: TGTGCCAGCAGCAATCGCCTAGCGGGAGGGCCTCTGGATGAGCAGTTCTTC. Protein product: CASSNRLAGGPLDEQFF.

This rearrangement joins TRBV5-1 to TRBJ2-3; the match to TRBD2 covers 11 bases. The germline CDR1 and CDR2 sequences are SGHRS and YFSETQ. The CDR3 has 14 residues. The junction had 5 bases not matched to a gene; V was cut back by 7 bases and J by 4 bases. The CDR3 coding sequence is TGCGCCAGCGATAGCGGGAGGGCCTCAGATACGCAGTATTTT. This gives the protein CASDSGRASDTQYF.

The rearrangement uses TRBV6-5 and TRBJ1-5; D is ambiguous. Germline assignment: CDR1 MNHEY and CDR2 SVGAGI. Trimming removed 6 bases at V and 2 bases at J, with 8 bases between. The CDR3 has 13 amino acids. The chain's CDR3 is CASRREGNQPQHF. The CDR3 nucleotides read TGTGCCAGCAGAAGGGAGGGCAATCAGCCCCAGCATTTT.

The gene calls are TRBV30 and TRBJ1-2; D gene ambiguous. This CDR3 has 11 amino acids. With 2 bases removed from V and 8 bases from J, the gap between germline ends came to 9 bases. Germline V lookup: CDR1 GTSNPN, CDR2 SVGIG (reference sequence). The DNA for the CDR3 is TGTGCCTGGAGTCACCTACCCGGCTACACCTTC. It encodes CAWSHLPGYTF.

The J gene is TRBJ1-1, the V gene TRBV5-1, with a weak D call TRBD1 (6 bases). CDR1 SGHRS and CDR2 YFSETQ come from the germline V gene. The CDR3 runs to 14 residues. Trimming removed 4 bases from V and 0 bases from J, with 10 bases in between. The CDR3: CASSPGDMNTEAFF. CDR3 coding DNA: TGCGCCAGCAGCCCAGGGGACATGAACACTGAAGCTTTCTTT.

CDR3 bases: TGTGCCAGCAGCTTCGAAGCCTCCTACAATGAGCAGTTCTTC. Its protein product is CASSFEASYNEQFF. This chain joins TRBV7-9 and TRBJ2-1; D not resolved. The CDR3 loop spans 14 amino acids. V gave up 3 bases and J gave up 0 bases, with 6 bases separating them. Germline V lookup: CDR1 SEHNR, CDR2 FQNEAQ (reference sequence).

For the CDR3, the DNA is TGTGCCAGCAGACGGACTAGCGGGAGGGAATTTGTTGAGTACTTC. Translation: CASRRTSGREFVEYF. This rearrangement joins TRBV28 to TRBJ2-7; 15 nucleotides line up with TRBD2. J lost 11 bases, V lost 6 bases, and 11 bases had no gene match. Germline assignment: CDR1 MDHEN and CDR2 SYDVKM. CDR3 length: 15 residues.

This clone has a handful of counts. The chain employs TRBV28 and TRBJ2-1; the match to TRBD2 covers 12 bases. Trimming cost V 1 base and J 5 bases; bases outside gene matches: 15. Per germline, CDR1 MDHEN and CDR2 SYDVKM. The CDR3 is made up of 20 amino acids. CDR3 loop: CASSLFGLRLAGGVNNEQFF. CDR3 coding DNA: TGTGCCAGCAGTTTATTCGGACTCCGGCTAGCGGGAGGGGTAAACAATGAGCAGTTCTTC.

The V and J genes are TRBV7-8 and TRBJ2-7, with no clear D. Per germline, CDR1 SGHVS and CDR2 FQNEAQ. This CDR3 is built from 14 residues. Deletions cut 5 bases from V and 0 bases from J, with 11 bases between. The CDR3 sequence: CASSPQASSYEQYF. CDR3 nucleotide sequence: TGTGCCAGCAGCCCCCAGGCGAGCTCCTACGAGCAGTACTTC.

The rearrangement links TRBV29-1 to TRBJ2-2; D is perhaps TRBD2 (6 bases). Germline CDR1 is SQVTM and CDR2 is ANQGSEA. Deletions cut 1 base from V and 1 base from J, with 7 bases between. This CDR3 region has 14 residues. CDR3 in amino acids: CSVEAGVNTGELFF. CDR3 nucleotide sequence: TGCAGCGTTGAAGCGGGAGTGAACACCGGGGAGCTGTTTTTT.

V gene TRBV19 combines with J gene TRBJ2-7, with D possibly being TRBD1 (6 bases). The CDR3 spans 14 residues. Germline V gene sequence: CDR1 LNHDA, CDR2 SQIVND (reference sequence). Trimming pared 5 bases from V and 0 bases from J, leaving 11 bases between. In nucleotides, the CDR3 is TGTGCCAGTAGTCTGACAGGTCCCTCCTACGAGCAGTACTTC. It specifies CASSLTGPSYEQYF.

The chain links TRBV19 to TRBJ1-2; 7 bases match TRBD1. V shed 6 bases and J 3 bases; nucleotides not matched to a gene: 10. The length of the CDR3 is 15 residues. Germline lookup yields CDR1 LNHDA and CDR2 SQIVND (reference sequence). CDR3 DNA: TGTGCCAGTAGCCGACAGGGTATCAGTGACTATGGCTACACCTTC. Encoded protein: CASSRQGISDYGYTF.

The V call is TRBV16, the J call TRBJ2-7; 7 positions agree with TRBD1. Germline CDR1 KGHSY, CDR2 FQNENV. There are 13 residues in the CDR3. J lost 4 bases, V lost 2 bases, and 2 bases had no gene match. CDR3 residues: CASSQGTVYEQYF. The CDR3 DNA follows: TGTGCCAGCAGCCAAGGGACAGTTTACGAGCAGTACTTC.

This chain links TRBV29-1 with TRBJ2-7; TRBD1 aligns across 8 bases. There are 14 residues in the CDR3. Germline trimming cut 5 bases from V and 2 bases from J; bases unmatched to any gene: 8. The germline V gene encodes CDR1 SQVTM and CDR2 ANQGSEA. The CDR3 nucleotides read TGCAGCGTTCAAATTGGACAGGGACCCTACGAGCAGTACTTC. Translated, it gives CSVQIGQGPYEQYF.

The chain has TRBV19 and TRBJ2-2; D perhaps matches TRBD2 (6 bases). Trimming pared 4 bases from V and 4 bases from J, leaving 13 bases between. From germline, CDR1 is LNHDA and CDR2 SQIVND (reference sequence). CDR3 length: 15 residues. In DNA, the CDR3 is TGTGCCAGTAGTACCAGACTAGACCCCACCGGGGAGCTGTTTTTT. It translates to CASSTRLDPTGELFF.

The V call is TRBV6-6, the J call TRBJ2-1; TRBD2 matches at 10 bases. With V trimmed by 4 bases and J by 7 bases, 10 bases remained unmatched. Per the germline V gene, CDR1 is MNHNY and CDR2 is SVGAGI (reference sequence). The CDR3 sequence is 16 residues long. CDR3 amino acids: CASSFKLAGSSNEQFF. The DNA for the CDR3 is TGTGCCAGCAGTTTCAAACTAGCGGGAAGTTCTAATGAGCAGTTCTTC.

The rearrangement joins TRBV23-1 to TRBJ2-1; D is possibly TRBD2 (5 bases). TRBV23-1 has ORF status, its function being uncertain. The CDR3 covers 15 residues. V was shortened by 4 bases and J by 4 bases, with 14 bases between the two germline ends. CDR3 residues: CASSLQASKYNEQFF. For the CDR3, the DNA is TGCGCCAGCAGTCTGCAGGCTAGCAAATACAATGAGCAGTTCTTC.

J is TRBJ2-3 and V is TRBV27; 9 positions match TRBD1. Trimming cost V 4 bases and J 13 bases; bases outside gene matches: 9. Germline V gene lookup returns CDR1 MNHEY and CDR2 SMNVEV (reference sequence). The CDR3 runs to 13 residues. This CDR3 is CASSWRPGQGEYF. The DNA for the CDR3 is TGTGCCAGCAGTTGGAGACCGGGACAGGGAGAGTATTTT.

The gene calls are TRBV7-9 and TRBJ1-2; D is uncertain. Germline loops: CDR1 SEHNR, CDR2 FQNEAQ (reference sequence). V lost 2 bases to trimming and J lost 1 base, with 11 bases between them. This CDR3 is built from 15 residues. CDR3 amino acids: CASSLKTGVNYGYTF. The CDR3 bases are TGTGCCAGCAGCTTAAAGACCGGGGTTAACTATGGCTACACCTTC.

V usage is TRBV5-1 and J usage is TRBJ2-1, with 8 bases aligning to TRBD1. The CDR3 is 18 amino acids. The V gene's germline CDR1 is SGHRS and CDR2 YFSETQ. J lost 9 bases, V lost 3 bases, and 20 bases had no gene match. This chain's CDR3 is CASSSRDRSVGSNGEQFF. The CDR3 nucleotides are TGCGCCAGCAGCTCTCGGGACAGGTCAGTGGGGAGTAACGGTGAGCAGTTCTTC.

The V and J genes are TRBV4-1 and TRBJ1-1, with 7 bases fitting TRBD1. This CDR3 has 13 residues. CDR1 MGHRA and CDR2 YSYEKL come from the germline V gene. J was trimmed by 7 bases and V by 4 bases; bases with no gene match: 6. CDR3 bases: TGCGCCAGCAGCCCAGGGACAGCCGGTGAAGCTTTCTTT. Translated, it gives CASSPGTAGEAFF.

The rearrangement joins TRBV30 to TRBJ1-4; 7 bases match TRBD1. CDR3 length: 14 residues. The V and J ends lost 2 bases and 4 bases, in that order; junction bases with no gene match: 4. Germline lookup yields CDR1 GTSNPN and CDR2 SVGIG (reference sequence). The CDR3 coding sequence is TGTGCCTGGAGTACGGGACAGATTAATGAAAAACTGTTTTTT. Its translation is CAWSTGQINEKLFF.

The gene calls are TRBV29-1 and TRBJ2-1; 7 nucleotides line up with TRBD1. Germline loops: CDR1 SQVTM, CDR2 ANQGSEA. The trim removed 0 bases at V and 0 bases at J, leaving 8 bases unmatched. This CDR3 contains 17 residues. The chain's CDR3 is CSVEDYPTGTSYNEQFF. In DNA form, the CDR3 reads TGCAGCGTTGAAGACTACCCGACAGGGACCTCCTACAATGAGCAGTTCTTC.

This clone was observed a single time. V usage is TRBV7-9 and J usage is TRBJ2-3; TRBD1 aligns across 10 bases. Germline CDR1 and CDR2: SEHNR and FQNEAQ (reference sequence). The trim removed 1 base at V and 0 bases at J, leaving 10 bases unmatched. The CDR3 has 19 residues. Here the CDR3 reads CASSLEDRGPAISTDTQYF. The CDR3 nucleotides are TGTGCCAGCAGCTTAGAAGACAGGGGGCCAGCGATTAGCACAGATACGCAGTATTTT.